This T cell receptor beta chain stems from a study of follicular helper T cells after annual influenza vaccination. The wider study: Days 0, 7 and 28 post-vaccination were the blood draw times.

Sequencing of TCRB used Survey level resolution. Only in-frame clones appear in the TCRdb table, and some are missing; sequencing was by immunoSEQ multiplex PCR. The profile shows under 7,000 clones, approximately 81% of them singletons. Indicated time point: 2015-2016 season, 7 days after influenza vaccination. Cells are cTfh (non-naive CD4+CXCR5+PD-1+), split by ICOS and CD38 into double-positive or double-negative. The clonotype comes from an adult who received the influenza vaccine. The sample in question was CXCR5+ CD38- circulating T follicular helper cells from blood, obtained 7 days after influenza vaccination. As to subset: circulating Tfh, non-naive CD4+CXCR5+PD-1+ (ICOS+CD38+ or ICOS-CD38-).

CDR3 in amino acids: CAWSETSGSGGTDTQYF. The CDR3 nucleotides are TGTGCCTGGAGCGAGACTAGCGGGAGTGGAGGCACAGATACGCAGTATTTT. The rearrangement joins TRBV30 to TRBJ2-3; the match to TRBD2 covers 12 bases. Germline assignment: CDR1 GTSNPN and CDR2 SVGIG (reference sequence). The CDR3 contains 17 residues. The V and J ends lost 3 bases and 1 base, in that order; junction bases with no gene match: 8.